This entry lists 7 T cell receptor beta chains sequenced from one sample in a study of blood T cell repertoires in COVID-19. Libraries were prepared by immunoSEQ multiplex PCR; TCRdb keeps only in-frame clonotypes and omits some of them. The sample holds more than 200,000 clones, roughly 84% seen once. The sequencing sample was made of PBMCs or T cells enriched from blood (not recorded which). Receptors were obtained from a man in his thirties or forties in a cohort exposed to, infected with or recovered from COVID-19 (not recorded which).

The chain links TRBV5-1 to TRBJ1-3, with 8 nucleotides matching TRBD1. Germline V gene lookup returns CDR1 SGHRS and CDR2 YFSETQ. The CDR3 loop spans 18 amino acids. The V segment lost 0 bases and the J segment 0 bases; nucleotides outside the gene matches: 8. In nucleotides, the CDR3 is TGCGCCAGCAGCTTGGTCCAGGGACAGGCCAACTCTGGAAACACCATATATTTT. It translates to CASSLVQGQANSGNTIYF.

This chain connects TRBV5-5 to TRBJ2-6; 7 positions agree with TRBD1. Germline CDR1 and CDR2: SGHKS and YYEKEE (reference sequence). This CDR3 comprises 18 residues. V shed 0 bases, J shed 0 bases, and the junction held 6 bases outside the gene matches. CDR3 coding DNA: TGTGCCAGCAGCTTGGCGGGGACAGTAAGCTCTGGGGCCAACGTCCTGACTTTC. Translated, it gives CASSLAGTVSSGANVLTF.

The rearrangement uses TRBV29-1 and TRBJ2-3; D unclear. Germline V gene sequence: CDR1 SQVTM, CDR2 ANQGSEA. The CDR3 spans 13 residues. Deletions cut 7 bases from V and 3 bases from J, with 14 bases between. The CDR3 DNA sequence: TGCAGCGCTGACGCCCGACAAACAGATACGCAGTATTTT. Its protein is CSADARQTDTQYF.

The chain joins TRBV5-1 to TRBJ1-3; weak D call: TRBD1 (5 bases). Trimming removed 4 bases from V and 0 bases from J, with 14 bases in between. CDR3 length equals 16 residues. Germline CDR1 reads SGHRS; CDR2 reads YFSETQ. The CDR3 coding sequence is TGCGCCAGCAGCCCAGACGGGGGGTTCTCTGGAAACACCATATATTTT. The encoded protein is CASSPDGGFSGNTIYF.

This chain connects TRBV4-1 to TRBJ1-2; 7 bases are shared with TRBD1. The J segment lost 2 bases and the V segment lost 3 bases, leaving 9 bases of the junction unmatched. From germline, CDR1 is MGHRA and CDR2 YSYEKL. CDR3 length equals 16 residues. The CDR3 here is CASSQDDRVENYGYTF. The CDR3 nucleotides read TGCGCCAGCAGCCAGGACGACAGGGTAGAGAACTATGGCTACACCTTC.

This chain uses TRBV28 with TRBJ1-2; D possibly corresponds to TRBD1 (5 bases). The CDR3 sequence is 14 residues long. Between the trimmed V and J ends, which lost 4 bases and 4 bases, there was a span of 13 bases. Looked up from germline, CDR1 is MDHEN and CDR2 is SYDVKM. The CDR3 bases are TGTGCCAGCAGTTCAGGGATTTTCGGCTATGGCTACACCTTC. Protein sequence: CASSSGIFGYGYTF.

The chain employs TRBV4-1 and TRBJ2-7, with D maybe TRBD2 (6 bases). V lost 3 bases, J lost 4 bases, and 13 bases lay in between. The CDR3 is made up of 14 amino acids. Germline CDR1 reads MGHRA; CDR2 reads YSYEKL. CDR3: CASSHPGTDYEQYF. The CDR3, as DNA: TGCGCCAGCAGCCACCCCGGGACTGATTACGAGCAGTACTTC.